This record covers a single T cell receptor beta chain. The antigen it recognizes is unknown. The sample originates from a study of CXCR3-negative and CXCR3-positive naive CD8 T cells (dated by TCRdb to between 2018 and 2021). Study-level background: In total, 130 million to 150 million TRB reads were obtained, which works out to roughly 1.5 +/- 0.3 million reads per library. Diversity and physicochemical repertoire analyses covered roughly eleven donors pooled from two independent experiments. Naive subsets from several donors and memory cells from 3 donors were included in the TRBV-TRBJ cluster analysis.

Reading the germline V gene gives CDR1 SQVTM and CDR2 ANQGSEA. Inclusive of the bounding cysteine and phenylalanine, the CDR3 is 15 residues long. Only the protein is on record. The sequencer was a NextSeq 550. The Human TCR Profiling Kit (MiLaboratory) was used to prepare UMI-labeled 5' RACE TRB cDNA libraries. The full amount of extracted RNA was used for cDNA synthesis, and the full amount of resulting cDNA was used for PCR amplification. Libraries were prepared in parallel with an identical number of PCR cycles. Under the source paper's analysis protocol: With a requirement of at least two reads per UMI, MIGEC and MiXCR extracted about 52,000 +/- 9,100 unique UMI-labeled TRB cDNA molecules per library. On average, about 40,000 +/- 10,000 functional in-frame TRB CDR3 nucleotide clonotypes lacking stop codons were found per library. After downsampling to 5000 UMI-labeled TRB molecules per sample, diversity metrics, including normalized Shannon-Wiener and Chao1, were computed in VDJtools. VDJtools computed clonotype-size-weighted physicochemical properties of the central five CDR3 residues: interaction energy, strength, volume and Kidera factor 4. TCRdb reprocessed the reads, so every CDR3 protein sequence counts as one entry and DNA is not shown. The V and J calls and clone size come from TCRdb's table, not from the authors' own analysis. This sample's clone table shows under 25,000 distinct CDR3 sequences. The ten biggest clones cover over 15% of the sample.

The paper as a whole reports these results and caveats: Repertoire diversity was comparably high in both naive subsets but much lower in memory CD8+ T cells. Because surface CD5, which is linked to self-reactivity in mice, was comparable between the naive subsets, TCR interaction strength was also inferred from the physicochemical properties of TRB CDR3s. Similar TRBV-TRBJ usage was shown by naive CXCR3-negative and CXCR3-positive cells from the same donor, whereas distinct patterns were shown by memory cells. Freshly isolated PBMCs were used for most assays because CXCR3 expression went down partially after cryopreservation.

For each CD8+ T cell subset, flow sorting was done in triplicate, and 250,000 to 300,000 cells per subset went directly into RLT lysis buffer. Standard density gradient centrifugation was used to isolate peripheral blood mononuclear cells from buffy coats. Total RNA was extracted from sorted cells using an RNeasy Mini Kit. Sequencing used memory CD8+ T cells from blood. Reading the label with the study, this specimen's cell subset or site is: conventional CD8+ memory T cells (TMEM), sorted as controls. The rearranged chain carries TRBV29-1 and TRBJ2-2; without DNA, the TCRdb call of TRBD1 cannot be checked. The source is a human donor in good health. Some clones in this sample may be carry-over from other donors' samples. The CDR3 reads CSAEGGLRGTGELFF.